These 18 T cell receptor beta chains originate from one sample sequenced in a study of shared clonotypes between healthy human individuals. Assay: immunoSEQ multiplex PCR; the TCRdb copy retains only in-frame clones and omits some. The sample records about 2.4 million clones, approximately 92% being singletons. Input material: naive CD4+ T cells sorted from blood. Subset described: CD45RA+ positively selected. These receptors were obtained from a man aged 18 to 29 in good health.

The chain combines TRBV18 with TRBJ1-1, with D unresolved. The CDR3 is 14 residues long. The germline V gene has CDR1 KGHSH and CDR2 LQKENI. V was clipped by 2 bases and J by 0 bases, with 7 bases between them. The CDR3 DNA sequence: TGTGCCAGCTCACCAATCACAATGAACACTGAAGCTTTCTTT. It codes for CASSPITMNTEAFF.

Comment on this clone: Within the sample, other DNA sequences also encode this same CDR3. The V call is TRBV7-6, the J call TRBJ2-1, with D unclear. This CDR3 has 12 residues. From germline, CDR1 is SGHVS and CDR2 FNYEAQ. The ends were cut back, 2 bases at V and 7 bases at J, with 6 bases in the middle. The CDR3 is CASSLKGNEQFF. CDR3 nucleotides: TGTGCCAGCAGCTTAAAGGGTAATGAGCAGTTCTTC.

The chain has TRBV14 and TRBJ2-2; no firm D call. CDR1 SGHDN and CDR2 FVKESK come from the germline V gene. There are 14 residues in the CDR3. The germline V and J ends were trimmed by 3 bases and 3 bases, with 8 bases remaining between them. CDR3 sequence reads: CASSQGWYTGELFF. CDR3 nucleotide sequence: TGTGCCAGCAGCCAGGGCTGGTACACCGGGGAGCTGTTTTTT.

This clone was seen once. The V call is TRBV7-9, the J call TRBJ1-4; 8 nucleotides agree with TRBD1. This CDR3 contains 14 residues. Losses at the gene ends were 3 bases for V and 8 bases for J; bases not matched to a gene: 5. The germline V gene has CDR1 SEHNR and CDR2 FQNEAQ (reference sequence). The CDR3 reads CASSFVQGAEKLFF. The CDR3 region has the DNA TGTGCCAGCAGCTTTGTGCAGGGGGCCGAAAAACTGTTTTTT.

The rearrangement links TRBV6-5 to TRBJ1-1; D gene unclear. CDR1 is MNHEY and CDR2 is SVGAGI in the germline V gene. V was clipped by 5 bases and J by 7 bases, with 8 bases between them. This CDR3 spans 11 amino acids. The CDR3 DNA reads TGTGCCAGCAGTGAATCAGGTGAAGCTTTCTTT. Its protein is CASSESGEAFF.

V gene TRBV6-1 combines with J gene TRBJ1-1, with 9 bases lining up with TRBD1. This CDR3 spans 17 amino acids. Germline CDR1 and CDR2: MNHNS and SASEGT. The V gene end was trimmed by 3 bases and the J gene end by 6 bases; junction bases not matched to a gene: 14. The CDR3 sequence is CASSEAGTGRWSPEAFF. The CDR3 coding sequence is TGTGCCAGCAGTGAGGCCGGGACAGGGCGATGGAGTCCTGAAGCTTTCTTT.

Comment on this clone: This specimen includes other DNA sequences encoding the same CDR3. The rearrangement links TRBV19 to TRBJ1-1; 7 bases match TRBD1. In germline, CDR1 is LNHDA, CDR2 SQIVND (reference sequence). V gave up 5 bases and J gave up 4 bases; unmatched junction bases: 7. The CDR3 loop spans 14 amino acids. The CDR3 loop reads CASSRDRGSTEAFF. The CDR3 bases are TGTGCCAGTAGTCGGGACAGAGGTTCCACTGAAGCTTTCTTT.

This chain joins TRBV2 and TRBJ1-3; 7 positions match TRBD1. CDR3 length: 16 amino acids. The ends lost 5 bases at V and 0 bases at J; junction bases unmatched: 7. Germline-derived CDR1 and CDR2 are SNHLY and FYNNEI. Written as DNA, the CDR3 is TGTGCCAGCAGTCTACACAGGGGCCCCTCTGGAAACACCATATATTTT. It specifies CASSLHRGPSGNTIYF.

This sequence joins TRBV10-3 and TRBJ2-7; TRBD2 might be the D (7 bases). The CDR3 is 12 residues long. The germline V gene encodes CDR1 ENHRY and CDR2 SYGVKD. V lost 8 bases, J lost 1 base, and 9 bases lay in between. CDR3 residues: CAIGGASYEQYF. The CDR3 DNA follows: TGTGCCATCGGGGGGGCGTCCTACGAGCAGTACTTC.

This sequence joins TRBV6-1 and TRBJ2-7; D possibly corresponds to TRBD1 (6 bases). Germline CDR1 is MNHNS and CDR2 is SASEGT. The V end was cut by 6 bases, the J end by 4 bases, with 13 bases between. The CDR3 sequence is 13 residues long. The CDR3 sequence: CASRPPGVYEQYF. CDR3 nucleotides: TGTGCCAGCAGGCCCCCAGGGGTGTACGAGCAGTACTTC.

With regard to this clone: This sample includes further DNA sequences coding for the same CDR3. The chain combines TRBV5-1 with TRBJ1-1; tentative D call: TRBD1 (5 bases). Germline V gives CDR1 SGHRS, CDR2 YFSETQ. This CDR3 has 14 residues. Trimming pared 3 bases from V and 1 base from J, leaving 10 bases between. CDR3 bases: TGCGCCAGCAGCTCGGGGACGGCGAACACTGAAGCTTTCTTT. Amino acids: CASSSGTANTEAFF.

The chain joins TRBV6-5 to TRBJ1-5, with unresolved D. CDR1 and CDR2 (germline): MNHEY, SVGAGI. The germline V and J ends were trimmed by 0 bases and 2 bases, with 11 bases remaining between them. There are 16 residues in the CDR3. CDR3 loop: CASSYSKRGGNQPQHF. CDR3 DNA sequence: TGTGCCAGCAGTTACTCGAAACGAGGAGGCAATCAGCCCCAGCATTTT.

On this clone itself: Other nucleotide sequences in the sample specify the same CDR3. As DNA, the CDR3 is TGCGCCAGCAGCTTAGGAACTAGCGGCTACGAGCAGTACTTC. Protein sequence: CASSLGTSGYEQYF. This rearrangement joins TRBV5-1 to TRBJ2-7; 8 nucleotides agree with TRBD2. Trimming cost V 2 bases and J 3 bases; bases outside gene matches: 4. Germline CDR1 reads SGHRS; CDR2 reads YFSETQ. The length of the CDR3 is 14 residues.

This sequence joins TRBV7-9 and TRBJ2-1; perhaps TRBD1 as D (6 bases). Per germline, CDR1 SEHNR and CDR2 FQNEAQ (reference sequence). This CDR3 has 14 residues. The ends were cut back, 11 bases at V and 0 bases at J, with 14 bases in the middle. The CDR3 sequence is CAVTGDSSYNEQFF. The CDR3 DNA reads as TGTGCCGTGACAGGCGATAGCTCCTACAATGAGCAGTTCTTC.

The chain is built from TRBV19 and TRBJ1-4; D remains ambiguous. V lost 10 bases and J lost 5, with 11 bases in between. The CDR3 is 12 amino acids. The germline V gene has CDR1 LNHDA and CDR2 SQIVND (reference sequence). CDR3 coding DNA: TGTGCCACCTCGGACCTGAATGAAAAACTGTTTTTT. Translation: CATSDLNEKLFF. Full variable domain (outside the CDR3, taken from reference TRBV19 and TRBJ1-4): DGGITQSPKYLFRKEGQNVTLSCEQNLNHDAMYWYRQDPGQGLRLIYYSQIVNDFQKGDIAEGYSVSREKKESFPLTVTSAQKNPTAFYLCATSDLNEKLFFGSGTQLSVL.

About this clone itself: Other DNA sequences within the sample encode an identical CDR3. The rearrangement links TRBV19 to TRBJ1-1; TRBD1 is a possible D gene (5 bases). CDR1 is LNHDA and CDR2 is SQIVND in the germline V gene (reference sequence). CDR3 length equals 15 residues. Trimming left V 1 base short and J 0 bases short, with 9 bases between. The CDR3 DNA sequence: TGTGCCAGTAGTATAGCCGGGACTGTGAACACTGAAGCTTTCTTT. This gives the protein CASSIAGTVNTEAFF.

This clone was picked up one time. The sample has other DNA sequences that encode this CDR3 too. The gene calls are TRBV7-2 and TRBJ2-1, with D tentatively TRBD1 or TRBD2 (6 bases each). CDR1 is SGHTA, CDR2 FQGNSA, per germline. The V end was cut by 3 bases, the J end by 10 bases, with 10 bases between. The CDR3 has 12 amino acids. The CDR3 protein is CASSLGGREQFF. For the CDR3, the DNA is TGTGCCAGCAGCTTGGGGGGCCGCGAGCAGTTCTTC.

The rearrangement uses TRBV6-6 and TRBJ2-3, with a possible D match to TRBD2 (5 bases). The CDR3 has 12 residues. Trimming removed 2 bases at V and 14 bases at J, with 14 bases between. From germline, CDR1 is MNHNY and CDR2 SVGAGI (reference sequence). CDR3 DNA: TGTGCCAGCAGTTACCCGGGAATACCTCGGTATTTT. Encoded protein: CASSYPGIPRYF.